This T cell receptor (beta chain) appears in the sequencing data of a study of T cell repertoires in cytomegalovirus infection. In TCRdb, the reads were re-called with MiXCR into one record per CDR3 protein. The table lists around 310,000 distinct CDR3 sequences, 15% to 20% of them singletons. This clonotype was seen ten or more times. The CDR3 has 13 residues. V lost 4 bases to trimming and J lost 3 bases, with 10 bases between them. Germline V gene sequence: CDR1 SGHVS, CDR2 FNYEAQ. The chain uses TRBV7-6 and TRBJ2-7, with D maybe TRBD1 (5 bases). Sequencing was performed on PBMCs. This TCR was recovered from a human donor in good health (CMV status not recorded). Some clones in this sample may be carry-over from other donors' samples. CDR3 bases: TGTGCCAGCAGCTCCACCCAGGGCTACGAGCAGTACTTC. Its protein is CASSSTQGYEQYF. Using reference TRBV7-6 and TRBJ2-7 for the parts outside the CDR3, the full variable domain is GAGVSQSPRYKVTKRGQDVALRCDPISGHVSLYWYRQALGQGPEFLTYFNYEAQQDKSGLPNDRFSAERPEGSISTLTIQRTEQRDSAMYRCASSSTQGYEQYFGPGTRLTVT.